This T cell receptor beta chain emerged from a study of cytomegalovirus exposure and HLA in healthy donors. This PCR relied on a set of 60 Vbeta primers and 13 Jbeta primers. Clones were sequenced by immunoSEQ multiplex PCR, and TCRdb holds only the in-frame ones, with some missing. The table includes 150,000 to 200,000 clones, approximately 84% detected once. Donors consisted of healthy bone marrow donors. Trimming pared 0 bases from V and 2 bases from J, leaving 6 bases between. The CDR3 has 13 amino acids. Germline CDR1 and CDR2: SGHKS and YYEKEE (reference sequence). This clone came up a few times. The antigen is not known. Study-wide results and limits: HLA-A and HLA-B allele assignments for most subjects were reportedly predicted accurately using TCR beta sequences.

The sequencing sample was made of PBMCs. The chain links TRBV5-5 to TRBJ2-7; D is perhaps TRBD1 (6 bases). The TCR comes from a boy aged 5-17 years in good health and CMV-seronegative. CDR3 loop: CASSLDRAYEQYF. The CDR3 DNA is TGTGCCAGCAGCTTGGACAGGGCCTACGAGCAGTACTTC.